The present T cell receptor beta chain was sequenced within a study of cytomegalovirus exposure and HLA in healthy donors. Overall study context: When 398 donors were genotyped, roughly 82% of them were found to fall in the Caucasian-associated ancestry cluster. Study-level findings and limits: Roughly uniform depth of sequencing across donors was assumed in presence/absence analyses. HLA allele associations emerged for some 16,000 TCR beta sequences in a later analysis, at 0.05 false discovery rate. Later analysis found that TCR beta chains associated with HLA were more clonally expanded than other, equally common chains.

About this clone itself: Its antigen is not identified.

V lost 0 bases, J lost 1 base, and 5 bases stayed unmatched. The CDR3 runs to 16 residues. Looked up from germline, CDR1 is SGHDT and CDR2 is YYEEEE. The study ran its PCR with 60 Vbeta and 13 Jbeta primers. The table came from immunoSEQ multiplex PCR; TCRdb's copy has only in-frame clones and leaves some out. The sample has fewer than 120,000 clones; roughly three quarters are singletons. This TCR was recovered from a man younger than 40 in good health and CMV-seropositive. The chain has TRBV5-6 and TRBJ2-5; TRBD2 matches at 8 bases. Sequences were obtained from PBMCs. For the CDR3, the DNA is TGTGCCAGCAGCTTGGGGATCCGGGGGGGCCAAGAGACCCAGTACTTC. This encodes CASSLGIRGGQETQYF.